What follows describes a single T cell receptor (beta chain). This sample is drawn from a study of blood T cell repertoires in COVID-19. Study details: The United States, Italy and Spain were the sources of the acute and convalescent COVID-19 samples. T cells, B-cell-depleted T cells, or PBMCs provided the cDNA or gDNA that served as material.

CDR3 size: 14 residues. Germline assignment: CDR1 MNHNY and CDR2 SVGAGI (reference sequence). J was trimmed by 5 bases and V by 2 bases; bases with no gene match: 4. As originally analysed: Amplifying reference gene primers gave estimates of nucleated cell counts. Produced via immunoSEQ multiplex PCR; TCRdb's table is partial and in-frame only. That table supplies the V and J calls and clone size; D and trimming were determined from the DNA. The repertoire consists of over 50,000 clones, with 65% to 85% occurring once and the leading ten covering 20% to 25%. This sequence originates from a man older than 75 with active or convalescent COVID-19. The sequenced sample was peripheral blood. The chain links TRBV6-6 to TRBJ1-2; 8 positions agree with TRBD1. CDR3 amino acids: CASSYGGDRYGYTF. As DNA, the CDR3 is TGTGCCAGCAGTTACGGAGGGGACAGGTATGGCTACACCTTC.